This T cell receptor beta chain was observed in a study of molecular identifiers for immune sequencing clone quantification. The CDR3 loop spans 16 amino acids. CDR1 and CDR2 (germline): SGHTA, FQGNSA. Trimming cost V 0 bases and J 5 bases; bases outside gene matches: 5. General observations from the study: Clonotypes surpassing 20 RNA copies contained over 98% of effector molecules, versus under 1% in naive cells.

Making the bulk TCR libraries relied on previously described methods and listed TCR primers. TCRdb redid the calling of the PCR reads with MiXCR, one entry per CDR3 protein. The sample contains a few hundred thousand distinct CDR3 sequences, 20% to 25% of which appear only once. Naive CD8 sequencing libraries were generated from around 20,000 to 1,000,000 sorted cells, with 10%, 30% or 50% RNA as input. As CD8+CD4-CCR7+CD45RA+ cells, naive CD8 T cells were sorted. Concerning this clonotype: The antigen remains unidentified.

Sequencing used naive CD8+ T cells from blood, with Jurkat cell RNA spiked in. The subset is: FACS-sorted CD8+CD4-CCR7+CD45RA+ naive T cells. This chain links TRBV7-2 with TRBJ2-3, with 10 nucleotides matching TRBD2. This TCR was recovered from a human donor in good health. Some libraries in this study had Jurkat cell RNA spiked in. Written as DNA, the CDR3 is TGTGCCAGCAGCTTAGCAGCGGGGGGGGAGGGAGATACGCAGTATTTT. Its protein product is CASSLAAGGEGDTQYF.